The 15 T cell receptor beta chains reported below all come from one sample, sequenced in a study of T cell responses to AZD1222 COVID-19 vaccine. Repertoires were generated with immunoSEQ multiplex PCR, while TCRdb's copy carries only in-frame clones and drops some. The data show about 48,000 clones, 80% to 90% seen once. The sequences come from peripheral blood, collected 28 days after the second AZD1222 dose. These TCRs come from an adult who received the AZD1222 COVID-19 vaccine.

This chain joins TRBV18 and TRBJ1-1; the D is unclear. V was clipped by 4 bases and J by 1 base, with 4 bases between them. The V gene's germline CDR1 is KGHSH and CDR2 LQKENI. The CDR3 extends over 12 amino acids. The CDR3 is CASSLPNTEAFF. For the CDR3, the DNA is TGTGCCAGCTCACTCCCGAACACTGAAGCTTTCTTT.

The rearrangement uses TRBV6-5 and TRBJ2-2; TRBD2 matches at 10 bases. The CDR3 totals 14 residues. The V gene end was trimmed by 7 bases and the J gene end by 5 bases; junction bases not matched to a gene: 4. CDR1 is MNHEY and CDR2 is SVGAGI in the germline V gene. CDR3 amino acids: CASTGTSETGELFF. In nucleotides, the CDR3 is TGTGCCAGCACGGGGACTAGCGAGACCGGGGAGCTGTTTTTT.

This chain joins TRBV19 and TRBJ2-7; a possible D gene is TRBD2 (5 bases). Germline CDR1 reads LNHDA; CDR2 reads SQIVND (reference sequence). Trimming removed 5 bases from V and 6 bases from J, with 14 bases in between. The CDR3 is 13 amino acids. CDR3 sequence: CASSSGILSEQYF. The CDR3 DNA reads as TGTGCCAGTAGTTCCGGGATTCTCTCCGAGCAGTACTTC.

The V call is TRBV11-2, the J call TRBJ1-5; perhaps TRBD1 as D (5 bases). The germline CDR1 and CDR2 sequences are SGHAT and FQNNGV. This CDR3 spans 14 amino acids. Trimming pared 3 bases from V and 5 bases from J, leaving 11 bases between. As DNA, the CDR3 is TGTGCCAGCAGCTTTGCCGGGGGTCATCAGCCCCAGCATTTT. Translation: CASSFAGGHQPQHF.

V is TRBV19 and J is TRBJ1-2; TRBD1 matches 7 bases. Losses at the gene ends were 6 bases for V and 7 bases for J; bases not matched to a gene: 8. The CDR3 sequence is 13 residues long. Germline CDR1 reads LNHDA; CDR2 reads SQIVND (reference sequence). CDR3 in amino acids: CASSRQGSPGYTF. The DNA for the CDR3 is TGTGCCAGTAGCAGACAGGGTTCGCCTGGCTACACCTTC.

The genes are TRBV7-3 and TRBJ2-1, with TRBD2 matching over 8 bases. The trim removed 6 bases at V and 7 bases at J, leaving 5 bases unmatched. The germline gives CDR1 SGHTA, CDR2 FQGTGA. This CDR3 contains 13 residues. The CDR3 DNA reads as TGTGCCAGCAGACCGGGAGGGGGGAATGAGCAGTTCTTC. Translated, it gives CASRPGGGNEQFF.

The chain recombines TRBV7-8 with TRBJ2-5, with D maybe TRBD2 (6 bases). Trimming cost V 2 bases and J 7 bases, with 8 bases left between them. From germline, CDR1 is SGHVS and CDR2 FQNEAQ. The CDR3 has 12 residues. The DNA of the CDR3 is TGTGCCAGCAGCTTACCAGCGGGGACCCAGTACTTC. Its translation is CASSLPAGTQYF.

Only one count was recorded for this clone. The genes are TRBV5-4 and TRBJ2-1; a weak D match, TRBD2 (6 bases). Germline V gene data show CDR1 as SGHNT and CDR2 as YYREEE (reference sequence). Trimming removed 1 base at V and 6 bases at J, with 11 bases between. CDR3 length equals 14 residues. The DNA of the CDR3 is TGTGCCAGCAGCTTGTCCTCTAGCGTCAATGAGCAGTTCTTC. Protein sequence: CASSLSSSVNEQFF.

The J gene is TRBJ2-7, the V gene TRBV12-5, with D perhaps matching TRBD2 (5 bases). Germline loops: CDR1 LGHNT, CDR2 FRNRAP. The V gene lost 9 bases and the J gene lost 4 bases, with 16 bases spanning the gap. The CDR3 is made up of 13 amino acids. CDR3 sequence: CASTWVSGYEQYF. Here the CDR3 DNA reads TGTGCTAGCACCTGGGTTTCGGGGTACGAGCAGTACTTC.

This clone was seen a single time. The chain is built from TRBV9 and TRBJ1-2; a weak D match, TRBD1 (6 bases). Trimming cost V 3 bases and J 2 bases, with 17 bases left between them. Per the germline V gene, CDR1 is SGDLS and CDR2 is YYNGEE. The CDR3 has 16 residues. The CDR3 nucleotides are TGTGCCAGCAGCGAGCAGGCGCGGGGGCCCAACTATGGCTACACCTTC. Translating it yields CASSEQARGPNYGYTF.

The chain carries TRBV19 and TRBJ2-3; no reliable D call. CDR1 and CDR2 from the germline V gene are LNHDA and SQIVND (reference sequence). CDR3 length: 14 amino acids. V was clipped by 5 bases and J by 1 base, with 10 bases between them. The CDR3 loop is CASSPLHGTDTQYF. The CDR3, as DNA: TGTGCCAGTAGTCCTCTCCACGGCACAGATACGCAGTATTTT.

V gene TRBV12-3 or TRBV12-4 combines with J gene TRBJ2-1; D is possibly TRBD2 (7 bases). The CDR3 has 13 residues. Trimming stripped 3 bases from V and 7 bases from J, with 10 bases between. The CDR3 is CASSLGGRNEQFF. CDR3 nucleotides: TGTGCCAGCAGTTTGGGGGGGCGGAATGAGCAGTTCTTC.

This chain connects TRBV19 to TRBJ2-5; TRBD2 matches 10 bases. The V and J ends lost 5 bases and 5 bases, in that order; junction bases with no gene match: 14. Germline V CDR1 and CDR2: LNHDA, SQIVND (reference sequence). The CDR3 consists of 17 residues. DNA of the CDR3: TGTGCCAGTAGTGCGCGGCGGGGAGCGGGAGGGGAGGAGACCCAGTACTTC. This translates into CASSARRGAGGEETQYF.

The chain links TRBV6-2 or TRBV6-3 to TRBJ2-3, with D uncertain. CDR1 MNHEY and CDR2 SVGEGT come from the germline V gene. V was clipped by 6 bases and J by 0 bases, with 16 bases between them. CDR3 length: 16 residues. This chain's CDR3 is CASSKRFTASTDTQYF. CDR3 nucleotides: TGTGCCAGCAGCAAAAGGTTTACGGCTAGCACAGATACGCAGTATTTT.

The chain uses TRBV19 and TRBJ2-7; D is unresolved. Trimming pared 6 bases from V and 4 bases from J, leaving 19 bases between. Looked up from germline, CDR1 is LNHDA and CDR2 is SQIVND (reference sequence). CDR3 length equals 15 residues. The CDR3 spells CASRHSPGSSYEQYF. The CDR3 nucleotides read TGTGCCAGTAGACATAGCCCGGGTTCCTCGTACGAGCAGTACTTC.